Listed below are T cell receptor beta chains from one sample, sequenced in a study of blood T cell repertoires in COVID-19. Measured with immunoSEQ multiplex PCR; TCRdb has only the in-frame clones, and not every one. The table records approximately 320,000 clones, roughly 85% of them present only once. The sample was peripheral blood. The receptors stem from a human donor in a cohort sampled during active COVID-19. The CDR3 runs from the conserved cysteine through the conserved F or W. D genes are given only for firm matches. Expanded clones are given a class, and other clones once, few, many or no size at all.

v_gene: TRBV5-1; abundance: -; j_gene: TRBJ2-2; d_gene: TRBD1; CDR3nt: TGCGCCAGCAGCTGGACAGGGACCGGGGAGCTGTTTTTT; CDR3aa: CASSWTGTGELFF
v_gene: TRBV7-9; abundance: once; j_gene: TRBJ1-5; d_gene: -; CDR3nt: TGTGCCAGCAGCTTCAGTTCCGGGGGTGGCAATCAGCCCCAGCATTTT; CDR3aa: CASSFSSGGGNQPQHF
v_gene: TRBV29-1; abundance: -; j_gene: TRBJ1-2; d_gene: -; CDR3nt: TGCAGCGTTGAGTGGACAGAGGACTATGGCTACACCTTC; CDR3aa: CSVEWTEDYGYTF
v_gene: TRBV7-9; abundance: few; j_gene: TRBJ1-6; d_gene: TRBD1; CDR3nt: TGTGCCAGCAGCTGGTCGACAGGGTATAATTCACCCCTCCACTTT; CDR3aa: CASSWSTGYNSPLHF
v_gene: TRBV29-1; abundance: -; j_gene: TRBJ1-5; d_gene: -; CDR3nt: TGCAGCGTCGGCTGGCTCAATTCAGGGCCCCAGCATTTT; CDR3aa: CSVGWLNSGPQHF
v_gene: TRBV13; abundance: -; j_gene: TRBJ2-3; d_gene: TRBD2; CDR3nt: TGTGCCAGCAGCGATAGAGGGCGGGGGATAGGGACAGATACGCAGTATTTT; CDR3aa: CASSDRGRGIGTDTQYF
v_gene: TRBV27; abundance: -; j_gene: TRBJ2-7; d_gene: TRBD2; CDR3nt: TGTGCCAGCAGTTTAAGCGGGGGGGTTTCCTACGAGCAGTACTTC; CDR3aa: CASSLSGGVSYEQYF
v_gene: TRBV19; abundance: -; j_gene: TRBJ2-7; d_gene: -; CDR3nt: TGTGCCAGTAGTATGGAGGGCAGGGGGTACGAGCAGTACTTC; CDR3aa: CASSMEGRGYEQYF
v_gene: TRBV15; abundance: -; j_gene: TRBJ1-2; d_gene: TRBD1; CDR3nt: TGTGCCACCAGCACCCGTATCGATTACCGGGACAGGGGTTCCTATGGCTACACCTTC; CDR3aa: CATSTRIDYRDRGSYGYTF
v_gene: TRBV27; abundance: -; j_gene: TRBJ1-1; d_gene: -; CDR3nt: TGTGCCAGCAGTTTAAACGGGCAGGGAAGTTTGTCTGAAGCTTTCTTT; CDR3aa: CASSLNGQGSLSEAFF
v_gene: TRBV7-2; abundance: -; j_gene: TRBJ1-2; d_gene: -; CDR3nt: TGTGCCAGCAGCTTAGACAGACGCCGTTATGGCTACACCTTC; CDR3aa: CASSLDRRRYGYTF
v_gene: TRBV7-9; abundance: -; j_gene: TRBJ1-1; d_gene: TRBD1; CDR3nt: TGTGCCAGCAGATCGACAGGGGTGAGGACTGAAGCTTTCTTT; CDR3aa: CASRSTGVRTEAFF
v_gene: TRBV3-1/TRBV3-2; abundance: -; j_gene: TRBJ2-1; d_gene: TRBD1; CDR3nt: TGTGCCAGCAGCCAAAAGGGGGGCAGGGGGCTCAATGAGCAGTTCTTC; CDR3aa: CASSQKGGRGLNEQFF
v_gene: TRBV10-3; abundance: few; j_gene: TRBJ2-7; d_gene: TRBD1; CDR3nt: TGTGCCATCAGTGCAGGGGGCGCAGAAGAGCAGTACTTC; CDR3aa: CAISAGGAEEQYF
v_gene: TRBV5-4; abundance: -; j_gene: TRBJ2-1; d_gene: TRBD2; CDR3nt: TGTGCCAGCACCCTGGGGGGGAAGAGCTCCTACAATGAGCAGTTCTTC; CDR3aa: CASTLGGKSSYNEQFF
v_gene: TRBV14; abundance: -; j_gene: TRBJ2-7; d_gene: -; CDR3nt: TGTGCCAGCAGCCATCCTGGCAAGGAGGAGCAGTACTTC; CDR3aa: CASSHPGKEEQYF
v_gene: TRBV5-4; abundance: -; j_gene: TRBJ1-3; d_gene: -; CDR3nt: TGTGCCAGCAGCTTCGACAGCTATCTGAACACCATATATTTT; CDR3aa: CASSFDSYLNTIYF
v_gene: TRBV11-2; abundance: -; j_gene: TRBJ1-1; d_gene: -; CDR3nt: TGTGCCAGCAGCTTAGGCGGGGGGAACACTGAAGCTTTCTTT; CDR3aa: CASSLGGGNTEAFF
v_gene: TRBV20-1; abundance: -; j_gene: TRBJ2-2; d_gene: -; CDR3nt: TGCAGTGCTCCCAGGGGACCCCGGCTGTTTTTT; CDR3aa: CSAPRGPRLFF
v_gene: TRBV12-2; abundance: -; j_gene: TRBJ1-1; d_gene: -; CDR3nt: TGTGCAAGTCGCTTAGACTCCAAGACAGGGTTCGTCACTGAAGCTTTCTTT; CDR3aa: CASRLDSKTGFVTEAFF
v_gene: TRBV6-5; abundance: -; j_gene: TRBJ1-2; d_gene: -; CDR3nt: TGTGCCAGCAGTCCACGGCGAACAGAGAACTATGGCTACACCTTC; CDR3aa: CASSPRRTENYGYTF
v_gene: TRBV10-2; abundance: -; j_gene: TRBJ1-1; d_gene: TRBD1; CDR3nt: TGCGCCAGCCGGGACAGGACCTTGAACACTGAAGCTTTCTTT; CDR3aa: CASRDRTLNTEAFF
v_gene: TRBV7-9; abundance: -; j_gene: TRBJ2-4; d_gene: TRBD2; CDR3nt: TGTGCCAGCAGCTCACCCGGGACTAGCGGGGGGTTAGCCAAAAACATTCAGTACTTC; CDR3aa: CASSSPGTSGGLAKNIQYF
v_gene: TRBV3-1/TRBV3-2; abundance: -; j_gene: TRBJ1-6; d_gene: -; CDR3nt: TGTGCCAGCAGACAGGGCTCTACGGCGAATAATTCACCCCTCCACTTT; CDR3aa: CASRQGSTANNSPLHF
v_gene: TRBV6-5; abundance: -; j_gene: TRBJ1-2; d_gene: -; CDR3nt: TGTGCCAGCAGTTACTCGAGAGGATCTAACTATGGCTACACCTTC; CDR3aa: CASSYSRGSNYGYTF
v_gene: TRBV6-5; abundance: -; j_gene: TRBJ2-1; d_gene: TRBD2; CDR3nt: TGTGCCAGCAGTTTCCTTAGAGCGGGGGGGCCGAAAGAGCAGTTCTTC; CDR3aa: CASSFLRAGGPKEQFF
v_gene: TRBV9; abundance: -; j_gene: TRBJ2-5; d_gene: TRBD2; CDR3nt: TGTGCCAGCAGCTACGGCGGGGGGGCCGGGGAGACCCAGTACTTC; CDR3aa: CASSYGGGAGETQYF
v_gene: TRBV2; abundance: -; j_gene: TRBJ1-1; d_gene: -; CDR3nt: TGTGCCAGCATCATAACCACACTGAACACTGAAGCTTTCTTT; CDR3aa: CASIITTLNTEAFF
v_gene: TRBV20-1; abundance: few; j_gene: TRBJ1-4; d_gene: -; CDR3nt: TGCAGTGCTAGTGTCCTTAATGAAAAACTGTTTTTT; CDR3aa: CSASVLNEKLFF
v_gene: TRBV2; abundance: -; j_gene: TRBJ1-1; d_gene: -; CDR3nt: TGTGCCAGCAGTGGCGACACATACACTGAAGCTTTCTTT; CDR3aa: CASSGDTYTEAFF
v_gene: TRBV19; abundance: -; j_gene: TRBJ1-5; d_gene: -; CDR3nt: TGTGCCAGTAGATGGACACAGACAAGCAATCAGCCCCAGCATTTT; CDR3aa: CASRWTQTSNQPQHF
v_gene: TRBV5-7; abundance: many; j_gene: TRBJ1-2; d_gene: TRBD1; CDR3nt: TGTGCCAGCAGCTTCCACAGGGGAGGCTACACCTTC; CDR3aa: CASSFHRGGYTF
v_gene: TRBV9; abundance: -; j_gene: TRBJ1-1; d_gene: -; CDR3nt: TGTGCCAGCAGCGTAGCATCGGGTGAAGCTTTCTTT; CDR3aa: CASSVASGEAFF
v_gene: TRBV12-3/TRBV12-4; abundance: -; j_gene: TRBJ1-2; d_gene: TRBD1; CDR3nt: TGTGCCAGCAGTCCAGGGGGAAGCTATGGCTACACCTTC; CDR3aa: CASSPGGSYGYTF
v_gene: TRBV12-3/TRBV12-4; abundance: -; j_gene: TRBJ2-7; d_gene: -; CDR3nt: TGTGCCAGCAGTTATAATACCTACGAGCAGTACTTC; CDR3aa: CASSYNTYEQYF
v_gene: TRBV9; abundance: -; j_gene: TRBJ2-7; d_gene: TRBD1; CDR3nt: TGTGCCAGCAGCGTCGACAGGGTAAACTACGAGCAGTACTTC; CDR3aa: CASSVDRVNYEQYF
v_gene: TRBV19; abundance: -; j_gene: TRBJ2-1; d_gene: TRBD2; CDR3nt: TGTGCCAGTGGCGGGAGCTCCTACAATGAGCAGTTCTTC; CDR3aa: CASGGSSYNEQFF
v_gene: TRBV5-1; abundance: -; j_gene: TRBJ2-7; d_gene: TRBD1; CDR3nt: TGCGCCAGCAGTCAAACACCGGGACAGGACTCCTACGAGCAGTACTTC; CDR3aa: CASSQTPGQDSYEQYF
v_gene: TRBV24-1; abundance: -; j_gene: TRBJ2-1; d_gene: TRBD1; CDR3nt: TGTGCCACCAGTGATTTTGGGACAGGGAAGTCCTACAATGAGCAGTTCTTC; CDR3aa: CATSDFGTGKSYNEQFF
v_gene: TRBV13; abundance: -; j_gene: TRBJ2-7; d_gene: TRBD2; CDR3nt: TGTGCCAGCAGCTTACGGAGCGGGGGACCCACCTACGAGCAGTACTTC; CDR3aa: CASSLRSGGPTYEQYF
v_gene: TRBV14; abundance: -; j_gene: TRBJ1-2; d_gene: -; CDR3nt: TGTGCCAGCAGCCAAGATCATCCGGGAGGCTACACCTTC; CDR3aa: CASSQDHPGGYTF
v_gene: TRBV5-1; abundance: -; j_gene: TRBJ1-3; d_gene: -; CDR3nt: TGCGCCAGCAGCTCGGCAGGGGATATATATTTT; CDR3aa: CASSSAGDIYF
v_gene: TRBV29-1; abundance: -; j_gene: TRBJ2-7; d_gene: TRBD1; CDR3nt: TGCAGCGTAAGGACAGGGGGAATCTACGAGCAGTACTTC; CDR3aa: CSVRTGGIYEQYF
v_gene: TRBV5-1; abundance: -; j_gene: TRBJ1-4; d_gene: -; CDR3nt: TGCGCCAGCAGCTTGGGTTTGACAGTTAATGAAAAACTGTTTTTT; CDR3aa: CASSLGLTVNEKLFF
v_gene: TRBV11-3; abundance: -; j_gene: TRBJ2-1; d_gene: -; CDR3nt: TGTGCCAGCAGCTTAAGAGGGGGCAATGAGCAGTTCTTC; CDR3aa: CASSLRGGNEQFF
v_gene: TRBV7-6; abundance: -; j_gene: TRBJ2-3; d_gene: -; CDR3nt: TGTGCCAGCAGGCCACAGGTGATCGGTACGCAGTATTTT; CDR3aa: CASRPQVIGTQYF
v_gene: TRBV5-1; abundance: -; j_gene: TRBJ2-7; d_gene: TRBD2; CDR3nt: TGCGCCAGCAGCACATGGGGGGGGACCTACGAGCAGTACTTC; CDR3aa: CASSTWGGTYEQYF
v_gene: TRBV29-1; abundance: -; j_gene: TRBJ2-7; d_gene: -; CDR3nt: TGCAGCGTTGATACGACTGATACCTACGAGCAGTACTTC; CDR3aa: CSVDTTDTYEQYF
v_gene: TRBV5-1; abundance: -; j_gene: TRBJ2-1; d_gene: TRBD1; CDR3nt: TGCGCCAGCAGCCTACCGACAGGGGCCCATGAGCAGTTCTTC; CDR3aa: CASSLPTGAHEQFF
v_gene: TRBV18; abundance: -; j_gene: TRBJ2-7; d_gene: -; CDR3nt: TGTGCCAGCTCCCCAATCCCTCAGTACGAGCAGTACTTC; CDR3aa: CASSPIPQYEQYF
v_gene: TRBV6-4; abundance: -; j_gene: TRBJ1-1; d_gene: TRBD1; CDR3nt: TGTGCCAGCAGCCAGGGGGCGTTTAGCACTGAAGCTTTCTTT; CDR3aa: CASSQGAFSTEAFF